This entry lists 22 T cell receptor beta chains sequenced from one sample in a study of blood T cells in healthy people across ages. Then a second PCR, running roughly 7 to 12 cycles, was carried out with a sample-barcoded 5' primer and a J-beta primer mix. MiXCR was run by TCRdb on the 5' RACE reads, yielding one entry per CDR3 protein. The table records about 1,600,000 distinct CDR3 sequences, approximately 42% of them present only once. The sequenced sample consisted of blood. The receptors were gathered from a woman under 30 in good health.

The rearrangement links TRBV4-1 to TRBJ1-5, with a tentative D call TRBD1 (6 bases). Trimming shortened V by 1 base and J by 12 bases, and 16 bases separated the two germline ends. Germline V CDR1 and CDR2: MGHRA, YSYEKL. The CDR3 consists of 14 residues. The CDR3 protein is CASSQAGDGGRQHF. The CDR3 DNA sequence: TGCGCCAGCAGCCAAGCAGGGGATGGGGGGCGCCAGCATTTT.

This clonotype was found once. The V call is TRBV28, the J call TRBJ1-5; D perhaps matches TRBD1 (5 bases). V was shortened by 1 base and J by 4 bases, with 17 bases between the two germline ends. The CDR3 loop spans 17 amino acids. Germline loops: CDR1 MDHEN, CDR2 SYDVKM. CDR3 protein: CASSLSGAKPSNQPQHF. The CDR3 DNA reads TGTGCCAGCAGTTTATCTGGGGCCAAACCATCTAATCAGCCCCAGCATTTT.

This chain links TRBV3-1 with TRBJ2-4; 7 positions match TRBD2. TRBJ2-7 matches the DNA end more closely, so the J call is doubtful. This CDR3 has 14 amino acids. CDR1 is LGHDT, CDR2 YNNKEL, per germline (reference sequence). CDR3 in amino acids: CASSQPTTGGEQYF. CDR3 bases: TGTGCCAGCAGCCAGCCCACAACGGGGGGCGAGCAGTACTTC.

This clonotype was seen only once. This chain joins TRBV20-1 and TRBJ2-1; 7 nucleotides match TRBD2. The J segment lost 6 bases and the V segment lost 6 bases, leaving 14 bases of the junction unmatched. This CDR3 region has 15 residues. The germline V gene encodes CDR1 DFQATT and CDR2 SNEGSKA (reference sequence). CDR3 sequence (DNA): TGCAGTGCCCTTGGGGGAAAAGCGGGAATCAATGAGCAGTTCTTC. Amino acid sequence: CSALGGKAGINEQFF.

V gene TRBV15 combines with J gene TRBJ2-2; D possibly uses TRBD1 or TRBD2 (6 bases each). Deletions cut 4 bases from V and 3 bases from J, with 9 bases between. Germline CDR1 LNHNV, CDR2 YYDKDF (reference sequence). The length of the CDR3 is 14 residues. This chain's CDR3 is CATSTRGDTGELFF. The CDR3 nucleotides read TGTGCCACCAGCACAAGGGGGGACACCGGGGAGCTGTTTTTT.

The chain joins TRBV6-2 or TRBV6-3 to TRBJ1-2, with a possible D match to TRBD1 (6 bases). With 0 bases removed from V and 6 bases from J, the gap between germline ends came to 14 bases. The V gene's germline CDR1 is MNHEY and CDR2 SVGEGT. The CDR3 consists of 15 residues. This chain's CDR3 is CASSYSTGHRHGYTF. The CDR3 nucleotides read TGTGCCAGCAGTTACTCGACGGGACACCGACATGGCTACACCTTC.

This clonotype was seen more than once but under ten times. V is TRBV3-1 and J is TRBJ1-6; TRBD1 agrees at 10 bases. CDR3 size: 16 residues. Per the germline V gene, CDR1 is LGHDT and CDR2 is YNNKEL (reference sequence). Trimming removed 4 bases from V and 4 bases from J; junction bases left unmatched: 4. In nucleotides, the CDR3 is TGTGCCAGCAGCCGGGGGACAGGGGCGTATAATTCACCCCTCCACTTT. Its translation: CASSRGTGAYNSPLHF.

This clonotype has a handful of counts. The V and J genes are TRBV27 and TRBJ2-3, with D possibly being TRBD1 (6 bases). Deletions cut 5 bases from V and 1 base from J, with 19 bases between. Germline CDR1 and CDR2: MNHEY and SMNVEV (reference sequence). The CDR3 spans 17 residues. CDR3 protein: CASSQVGPPGGTDTQYF. DNA for the CDR3: TGTGCCAGCAGTCAAGTGGGACCCCCAGGGGGCACAGATACGCAGTATTTT.

This clonotype was seen a handful of times. This chain uses TRBV10-3 with TRBJ1-1; D gene uncertain. Germline values: CDR1 ENHRY, CDR2 SYGVKD. V dropped 2 bases and J dropped 1 base, with 5 bases sitting between them. CDR3 length: 13 amino acids. CDR3 residues: CAISEEGNTEAFF. CDR3 DNA sequence: TGTGCCATCAGTGAGGAGGGGAACACTGAAGCTTTCTTT.

This clonotype turned up a few times. The CDR3 is CSARGYSSWGEQYF. The CDR3 bases are TGCAGTGCTAGAGGTTATTCCAGCTGGGGGGAGCAGTACTTC. The chain has TRBV20-1 and TRBJ2-7; tentatively, D is TRBD1 or TRBD2 (5 bases each). Trimming cost V 1 base and J 7 bases, with 17 bases left between them. From germline, CDR1 is DFQATT and CDR2 SNEGSKA (reference sequence). CDR3 length: 14 amino acids.

This clonotype showed up just a few times. The chain combines TRBV6-1 with TRBJ1-5; possibly TRBD1 for D (5 bases). The CDR3 runs 15 residues. Trimming pared 0 bases from V and 4 bases from J, leaving 10 bases between. In germline, CDR1 is MNHNS, CDR2 SASEGT. The CDR3 DNA sequence: TGTGCCAGCAGTGAAGCCTGGGGGGGGAATCAGCCCCAGCATTTT. This gives the protein CASSEAWGGNQPQHF.

A few counts support this clonotype. The V gene is TRBV29-1, the J gene TRBJ2-4; unclear D gene. The CDR3 sequence is 13 residues long. The V end lost 3 bases, the J end lost 3 bases, and 9 bases lay between the germline ends. The germline V gene has CDR1 SQVTM and CDR2 ANQGSEA. The CDR3 loop is CSVELASKNIQYF. The DNA of the CDR3 is TGCAGCGTTGAGTTGGCTAGCAAAAACATTCAGTACTTC. Full variable domain (remainder filled in from reference TRBV29-1 and TRBJ2-4): SAVISQKPSRDICQRGTSLTIQCQVDSQVTMMFWYRQQPGQSLTLIATANQGSEATYESGFVIDKFPISRPNLTFSTLTVSNMSPEDSSIYLCSVELASKNIQYFGAGTRLSVL.

This clonotype was detected a few times. The V gene is TRBV3-1, the J gene TRBJ2-1; D is ambiguous. Per the germline V gene, CDR1 is LGHDT and CDR2 is YNNKEL (reference sequence). The germline V and J ends were trimmed by 0 bases and 4 bases, with 7 bases remaining between them. This CDR3 is 14 amino acids long. CDR3 sequence: CASSQDLGYNEQFF. Written as DNA, the CDR3 is TGTGCCAGCAGCCAAGATTTGGGGTACAATGAGCAGTTCTTC.

Worth noting for this clonotype: Mismatch with germline at one junction end may stem from a read error. The V call is TRBV3-1, the J call TRBJ2-5, with D possibly TRBD2 on 5 matching bases. Germline V lookup: CDR1 LGHDT, CDR2 YNNKEL (reference sequence). The CDR3 contains 13 residues. The CDR3 nucleotides read TGTGCCAGCAACCAAACCACTTCTGGGGAGCAGTACTTC. It is translated as CASNQTTSGEQYF.

The table lists this clonotype with a few counts. The rearrangement links TRBV7-9 to TRBJ2-5; TRBD2 matches at 11 bases. V dropped 5 bases and J dropped 5; count of bases not matched to a gene: 7. The germline gives CDR1 SEHNR, CDR2 FQNEAQ (reference sequence). CDR3 length: 15 residues. CDR3 residues: CASSPGTSGWETQYF. In DNA form, the CDR3 reads TGTGCCAGCAGCCCAGGGACTAGCGGTTGGGAGACCCAGTACTTC.

The V gene is TRBV5-1, the J gene TRBJ2-1, with D perhaps matching TRBD2 (6 bases). The V end lost 2 bases, the J end lost 3 bases, and 12 bases lay between the germline ends. This CDR3 is built from 15 residues. Germline CDR1 is SGHRS and CDR2 is YFSETQ. The CDR3 nucleotides are TGCGCCAGCAGCTTAGACTCGGGGGACTACAATGAGCAGTTCTTC. It translates to CASSLDSGDYNEQFF.

This clonotype appeared a few times. The V gene is TRBV3-1, the J gene TRBJ2-7; either TRBD1 or TRBD2 may fit D (5 bases each). CDR1 and CDR2 from the germline V gene are LGHDT and YNNKEL (reference sequence). V was trimmed by 1 base and J by 2 bases, leaving 12 bases between them. The CDR3 loop spans 15 amino acids. The CDR3 sequence: CASSQAVQGAYEQYF. CDR3 DNA: TGTGCCAGCAGCCAAGCTGTTCAGGGAGCCTACGAGCAGTACTTC.

In this sample, this clonotype turned up a few times. The chain employs TRBV20-1 and TRBJ1-2; D unresolved. V shed 5 bases and J shed 3 bases, with 13 bases lying between them. The CDR3 loop spans 13 amino acids. Germline V gene data show CDR1 as DFQATT and CDR2 as SNEGSKA (reference sequence). The DNA of the CDR3 is TGCAGTGCTCCACCGGCGACATACTATGGCTACACCTTC. Translation: CSAPPATYYGYTF.

The chain joins TRBV7-9 to TRBJ2-1; the match to TRBD2 covers 9 bases. CDR3 size: 17 residues. Germline CDR1 and CDR2: SEHNR and FQNEAQ (reference sequence). After removal of 3 bases from V and 4 bases from J, the junction contained 10 bases not matched to a gene. The CDR3 region is CASSFGAGGPFYNEQFF. CDR3 DNA sequence: TGTGCCAGCAGCTTCGGGGCGGGAGGGCCCTTTTACAATGAGCAGTTCTTC. The complete variable domain, with remaining parts taken from reference TRBV7-9 and TRBJ2-1, reads DTGVSQNPRHKITKRGQNVTFRCDPISEHNRLYWYRQTLGQGPEFLTYFQNEAQLEKSRLLSDRFSAERPKGSFSTLEIQRTEQGDSAMYLCASSFGAGGPFYNEQFFGPGTRLTVL.

V and J are TRBV20-1 and TRBJ1-1; 7 positions agree with TRBD1. The CDR3 has 14 residues. Germline V gene data show CDR1 as DFQATT and CDR2 as SNEGSKA (reference sequence). The trim removed 6 bases at V and 5 bases at J, leaving 12 bases unmatched. The CDR3 DNA is TGCAGTGCCCTCCGAGGGGGCGGGGGTACTGAAGCTTTCTTT. Residues: CSALRGGGGTEAFF.

Details on this clonotype: A read error may produce the germline difference seen at one junction end. This rearrangement joins TRBV29-1 to TRBJ2-5; 7 nucleotides agree with TRBD1. The CDR3 extends over 13 amino acids. Germline V gene sequence: CDR1 SQVTM, CDR2 ANQGSEA. The CDR3 DNA sequence: TGCAGCGGTGAAGGGACAGTTTTTAATGAGCAGTACTTC. This encodes CSGEGTVFNEQYF.

This chain uses TRBV20-1 with TRBJ2-4, with 7 bases that match TRBD2. Gene TRBJ2-5 matches the end of the DNA better, so the J call may be wrong. Germline-derived CDR1 and CDR2 are DFQATT and SNEGSKA (reference sequence). The CDR3 totals 16 residues. The CDR3 DNA follows: TGCAGTGCTAGTTCCCCAGGGACTACCCGGGAAGAGACCCAGTACTTC. Protein product: CSASSPGTTREETQYF.